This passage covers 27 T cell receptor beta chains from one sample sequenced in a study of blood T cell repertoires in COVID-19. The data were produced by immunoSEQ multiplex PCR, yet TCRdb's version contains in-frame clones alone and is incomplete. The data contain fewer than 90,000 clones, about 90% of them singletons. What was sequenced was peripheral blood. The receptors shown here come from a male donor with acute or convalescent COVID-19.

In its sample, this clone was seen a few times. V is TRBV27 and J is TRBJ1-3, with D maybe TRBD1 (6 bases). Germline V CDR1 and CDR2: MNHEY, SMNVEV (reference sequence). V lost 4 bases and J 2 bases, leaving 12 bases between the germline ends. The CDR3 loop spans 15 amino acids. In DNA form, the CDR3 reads TGTGCCAGCAGTTCCCTTGGACAGACTGGAAACACCATATATTTT. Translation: CASSSLGQTGNTIYF.

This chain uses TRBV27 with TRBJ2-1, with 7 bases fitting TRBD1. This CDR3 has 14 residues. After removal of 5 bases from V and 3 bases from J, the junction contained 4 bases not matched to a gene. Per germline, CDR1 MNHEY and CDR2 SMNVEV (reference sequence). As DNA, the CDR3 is TGTGCCAGCAGTCAAGACAGGGTCTACAATGAGCAGTTCTTC. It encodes CASSQDRVYNEQFF.

CDR3: CSVYIPISTDTQYF. CDR3 nucleotides: TGCAGCGTTTACATACCGATAAGCACAGATACGCAGTATTTT. The rearrangement joins TRBV29-1 to TRBJ2-3; D is unclear. Germline CDR1 is SQVTM and CDR2 is ANQGSEA. CDR3 length: 14 amino acids. V lost 5 bases and J 0 bases, leaving 12 bases between the germline ends.

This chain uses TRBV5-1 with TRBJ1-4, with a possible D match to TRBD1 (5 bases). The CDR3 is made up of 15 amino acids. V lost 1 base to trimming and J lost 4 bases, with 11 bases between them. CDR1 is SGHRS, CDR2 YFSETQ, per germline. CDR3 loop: CASSLTDSLNEKLFF. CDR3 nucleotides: TGCGCCAGCAGCTTGACCGACAGCCTTAATGAAAAACTGTTTTTT.

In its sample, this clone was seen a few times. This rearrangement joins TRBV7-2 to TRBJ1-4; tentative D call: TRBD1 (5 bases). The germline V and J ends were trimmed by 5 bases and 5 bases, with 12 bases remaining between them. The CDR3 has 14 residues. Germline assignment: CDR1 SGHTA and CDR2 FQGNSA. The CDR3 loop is CASSPGLGNEKLFF. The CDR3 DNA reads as TGTGCCAGCAGCCCGGGACTTGGGAATGAAAAACTGTTTTTT.

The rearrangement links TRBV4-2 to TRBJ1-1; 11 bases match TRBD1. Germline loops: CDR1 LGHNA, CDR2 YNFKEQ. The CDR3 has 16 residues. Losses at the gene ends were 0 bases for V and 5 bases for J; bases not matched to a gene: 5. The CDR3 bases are TGTGCCAGCAGCCAAGATAGGGACAGGGGGAAGACTGAAGCTTTCTTT. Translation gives CASSQDRDRGKTEAFF.

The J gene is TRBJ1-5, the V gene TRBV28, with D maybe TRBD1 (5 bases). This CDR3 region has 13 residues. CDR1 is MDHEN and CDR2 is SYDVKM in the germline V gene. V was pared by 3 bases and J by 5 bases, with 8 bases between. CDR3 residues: CASSLGPDQPQHF. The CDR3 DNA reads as TGTGCCAGCAGTTTGGGGCCCGATCAGCCCCAGCATTTT.

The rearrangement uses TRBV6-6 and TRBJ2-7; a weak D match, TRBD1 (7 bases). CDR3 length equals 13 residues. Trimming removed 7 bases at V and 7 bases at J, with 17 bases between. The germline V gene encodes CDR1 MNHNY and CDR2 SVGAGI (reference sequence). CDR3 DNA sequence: TGTGCCAGCACCTTCCTCAGGGGGGAGGAGCAGTACTTC. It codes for CASTFLRGEEQYF.

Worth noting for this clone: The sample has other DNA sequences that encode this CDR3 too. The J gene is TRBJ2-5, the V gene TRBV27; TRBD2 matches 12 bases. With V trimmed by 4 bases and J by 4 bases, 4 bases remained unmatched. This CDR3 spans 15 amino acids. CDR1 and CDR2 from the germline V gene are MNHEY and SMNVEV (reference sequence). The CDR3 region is CASSSLAGGGETQYF. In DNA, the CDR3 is TGTGCCAGCAGTTCTCTAGCGGGGGGGGGAGAGACCCAGTACTTC.

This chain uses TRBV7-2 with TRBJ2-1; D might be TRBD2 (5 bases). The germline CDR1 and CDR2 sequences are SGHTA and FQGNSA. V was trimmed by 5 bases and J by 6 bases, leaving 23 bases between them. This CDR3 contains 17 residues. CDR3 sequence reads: CASSPESWAGHANEQFF. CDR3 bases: TGTGCCAGCAGCCCCGAGTCCTGGGCGGGTCACGCCAATGAGCAGTTCTTC. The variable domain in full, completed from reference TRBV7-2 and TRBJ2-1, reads GAGVSQSPSNKVTEKGKDVELRCDPISGHTALYWYRQSLGQGLEFLIYFQGNSAPDKSGLPSDRFSAERTGGSVSTLTIQRTQQEDSAVYLCASSPESWAGHANEQFFGPGTRLTVL.

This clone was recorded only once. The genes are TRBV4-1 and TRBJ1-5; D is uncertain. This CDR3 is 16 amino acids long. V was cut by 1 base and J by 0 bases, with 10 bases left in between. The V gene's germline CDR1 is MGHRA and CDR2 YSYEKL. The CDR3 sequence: CASSQVGQVSNQPQHF. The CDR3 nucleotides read TGCGCCAGCAGCCAAGTAGGCCAGGTTAGCAATCAGCCCCAGCATTTT.

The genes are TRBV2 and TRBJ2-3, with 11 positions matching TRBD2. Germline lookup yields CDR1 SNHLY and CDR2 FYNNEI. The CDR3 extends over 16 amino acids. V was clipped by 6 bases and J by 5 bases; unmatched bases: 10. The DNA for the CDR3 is TGTGCCAGCAGAGAGGCGCGACTAGCGGGGCTAGATACGCAGTATTTT. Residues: CASREARLAGLDTQYF.

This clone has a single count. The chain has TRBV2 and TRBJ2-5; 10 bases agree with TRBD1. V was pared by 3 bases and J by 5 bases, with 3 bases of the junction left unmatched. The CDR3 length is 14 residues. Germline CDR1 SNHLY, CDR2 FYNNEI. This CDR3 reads CASSDGQGGETQYF. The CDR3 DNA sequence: TGTGCCAGCAGTGACGGACAGGGGGGCGAGACCCAGTACTTC.

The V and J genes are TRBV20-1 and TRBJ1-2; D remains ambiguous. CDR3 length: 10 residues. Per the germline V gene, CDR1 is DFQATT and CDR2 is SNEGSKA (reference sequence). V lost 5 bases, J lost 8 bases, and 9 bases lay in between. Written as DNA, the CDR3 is TGCAGTGCTGAGGAGCAGGGCTACACCTTC. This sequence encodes CSAEEQGYTF.

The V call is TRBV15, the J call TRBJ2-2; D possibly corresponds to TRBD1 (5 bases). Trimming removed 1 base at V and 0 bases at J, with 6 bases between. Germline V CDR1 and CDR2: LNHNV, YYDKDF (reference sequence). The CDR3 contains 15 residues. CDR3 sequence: CATSRGGANTGELFF. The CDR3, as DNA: TGTGCCACCAGCAGAGGGGGCGCGAACACCGGGGAGCTGTTTTTT.

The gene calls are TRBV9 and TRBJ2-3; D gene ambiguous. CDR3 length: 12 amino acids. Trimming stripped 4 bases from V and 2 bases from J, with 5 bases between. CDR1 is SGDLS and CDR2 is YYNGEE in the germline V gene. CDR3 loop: CASSPYTDTQYF. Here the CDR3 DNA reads TGTGCCAGCAGCCCCTACACAGATACGCAGTATTTT.

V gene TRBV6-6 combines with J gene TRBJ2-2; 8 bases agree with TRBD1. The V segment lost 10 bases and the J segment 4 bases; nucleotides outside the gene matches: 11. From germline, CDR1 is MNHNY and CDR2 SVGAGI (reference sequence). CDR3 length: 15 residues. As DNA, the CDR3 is TGTGCCACCCTAGCGACAGGGGCGGGCACCGGGGAGCTGTTTTTT. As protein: CATLATGAGTGELFF.

CDR3 residues: CASSHDRWGTEQYF. The CDR3 coding sequence is TGTGCCAGCAGCCATGACAGGTGGGGGACCGAGCAGTACTTC. The gene calls are TRBV7-8 and TRBJ2-7; possible D gene TRBD1, 6 bases. V lost 5 bases to trimming and J lost 6 bases, with 17 bases between them. The CDR3 spans 14 residues. Per the germline V gene, CDR1 is SGHVS and CDR2 is FQNEAQ.

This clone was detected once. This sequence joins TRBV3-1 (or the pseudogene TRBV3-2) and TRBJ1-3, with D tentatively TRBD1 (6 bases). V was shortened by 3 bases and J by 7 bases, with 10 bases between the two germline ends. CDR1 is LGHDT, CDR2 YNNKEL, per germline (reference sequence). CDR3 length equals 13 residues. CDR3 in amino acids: CASSQHTGNTIYF. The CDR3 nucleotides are TGTGCCAGCAGCCAGCATACAGGGAACACCATATATTTT.

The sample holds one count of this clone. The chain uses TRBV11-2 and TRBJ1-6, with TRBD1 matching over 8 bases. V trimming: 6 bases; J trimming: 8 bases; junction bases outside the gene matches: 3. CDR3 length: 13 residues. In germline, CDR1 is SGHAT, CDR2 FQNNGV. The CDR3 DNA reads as TGTGCCAGCAGAGCAGGGGGCGATTCACCCCTCCACTTT. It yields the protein CASRAGGDSPLHF.

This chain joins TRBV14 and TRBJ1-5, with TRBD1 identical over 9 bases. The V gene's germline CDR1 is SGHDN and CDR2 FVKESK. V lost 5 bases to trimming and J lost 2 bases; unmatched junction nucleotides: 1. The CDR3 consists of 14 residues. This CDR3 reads CASSDRGGNQPQHF. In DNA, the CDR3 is TGTGCCAGCAGCGACAGGGGGGGCAATCAGCCCCAGCATTTT. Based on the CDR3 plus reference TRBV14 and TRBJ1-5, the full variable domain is EAGVTQFPSHSVIEKGQTVTLRCDPISGHDNLYWYRRVMGKEIKFLLHFVKESKQDESGMPNNRFLAERTGGTYSTLKVQPAELEDSGVYFCASSDRGGNQPQHFGDGTRLSIL.

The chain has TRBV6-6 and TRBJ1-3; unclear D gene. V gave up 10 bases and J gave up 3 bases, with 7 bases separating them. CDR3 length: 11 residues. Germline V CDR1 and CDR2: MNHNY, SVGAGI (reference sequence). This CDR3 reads CAIYVGNTIYF. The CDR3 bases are TGTGCCATCTATGTTGGAAACACCATATATTTT.

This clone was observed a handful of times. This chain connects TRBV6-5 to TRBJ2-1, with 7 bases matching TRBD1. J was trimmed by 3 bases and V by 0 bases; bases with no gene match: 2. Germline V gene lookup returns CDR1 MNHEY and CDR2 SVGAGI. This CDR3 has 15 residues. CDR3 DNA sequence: TGTGCCAGCAGTTACTCGGGACAGCTCTACAATGAGCAGTTCTTC. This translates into CASSYSGQLYNEQFF.

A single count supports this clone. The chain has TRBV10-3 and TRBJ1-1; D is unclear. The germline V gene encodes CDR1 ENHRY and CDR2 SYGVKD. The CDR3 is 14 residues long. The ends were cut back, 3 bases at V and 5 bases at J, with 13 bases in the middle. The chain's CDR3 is CAISDGVLETEAFF. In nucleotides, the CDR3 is TGTGCCATCAGTGACGGGGTCCTGGAAACTGAAGCTTTCTTT.

CDR3 bases: TGTGCCAGCAGCCTGTTGACAGGCTCTGGAAACACCATATATTTT. It encodes CASSLLTGSGNTIYF. The rearrangement links TRBV11-2 to TRBJ1-3; weak D call: TRBD1 (6 bases). The CDR3 consists of 15 residues. V lost 5 bases and J lost 0, with 11 bases in between. Germline-derived CDR1 and CDR2 are SGHAT and FQNNGV.

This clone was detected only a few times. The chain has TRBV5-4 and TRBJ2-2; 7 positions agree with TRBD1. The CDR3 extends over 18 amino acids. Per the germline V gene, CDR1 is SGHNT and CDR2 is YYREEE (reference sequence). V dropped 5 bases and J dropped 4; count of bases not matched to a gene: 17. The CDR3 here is CASSSPITGAVGTGELFF. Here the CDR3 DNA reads TGTGCCAGCAGTTCCCCTATTACAGGGGCGGTTGGCACCGGGGAGCTGTTTTTT.

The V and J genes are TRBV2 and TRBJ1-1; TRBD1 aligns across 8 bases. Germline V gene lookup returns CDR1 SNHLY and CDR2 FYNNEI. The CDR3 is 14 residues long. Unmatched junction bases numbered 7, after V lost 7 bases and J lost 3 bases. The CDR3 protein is CASTTGQGDTEAFF. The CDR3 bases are TGTGCCAGCACTACAGGACAGGGTGACACTGAAGCTTTCTTT.